Reported below is one TCR beta chain. Antigen unknown. The germline V gene has CDR1 MGHDK and CDR2 SYGVNS. The CDR3 length is 14 residues. The V end lost 4 bases, the J end lost 2 bases, and 9 bases lay between the germline ends. The sample belongs to a study of cytotoxic CD8 clonotypes in ibrutinib-treated CLL. General observations from the study: Baseline clonality, above age-matched healthy donor levels, tracked circulating CD8+ T-cell counts. Clonality increased at ibrutinib response, then returned toward baseline at progression.

Genomic DNA (roughly 1.9 micrograms) was obtained from cryopreserved PBMCs for construction of TCR beta libraries. TCRdb keeps only in-frame clones here, not all; method: immunoSEQ multiplex PCR. This sample has tens of thousands of clones; roughly 65% occur once, and the top ten carry 6.5% to 8%. The sample consisted of PBMCs, taken at disease progression, from a patient treated with ibrutinib. The source is a human donor with chronic lymphocytic leukemia. This chain connects TRBV25-1 to TRBJ1-5, with unresolved D. In DNA, the CDR3 is TGTGCCAGCAGTGGGGTCCAGCGCAATCAGCCCCAGCATTTT. It is translated as CASSGVQRNQPQHF.